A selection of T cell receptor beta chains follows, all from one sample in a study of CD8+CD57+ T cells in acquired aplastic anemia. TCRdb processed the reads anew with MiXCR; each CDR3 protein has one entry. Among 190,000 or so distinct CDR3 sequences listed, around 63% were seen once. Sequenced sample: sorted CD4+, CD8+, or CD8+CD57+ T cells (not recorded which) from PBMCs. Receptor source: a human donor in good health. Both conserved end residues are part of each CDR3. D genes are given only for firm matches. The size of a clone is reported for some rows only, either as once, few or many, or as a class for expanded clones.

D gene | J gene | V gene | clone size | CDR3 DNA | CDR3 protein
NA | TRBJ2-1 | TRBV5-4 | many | TGTGCCAGCAGCTTGGTTGCGGGACCTGGTAATGAGCAGTTCTTC | CASSLVAGPGNEQFF
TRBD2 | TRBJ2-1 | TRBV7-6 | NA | TGTGCCAGCAGCTACCTGCTAGCGGGGGGCACGGCCAATGAGCAGTTCTTC | CASSYLLAGGTANEQFF
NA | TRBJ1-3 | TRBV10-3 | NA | TGTGCCACCTCAGGCAAGGGCCCCTCTGGAAACACCATATATTTT | CATSGKGPSGNTIYF
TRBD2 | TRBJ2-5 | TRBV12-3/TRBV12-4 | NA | TGTGCCAGCAGTTTATGGACAAGCGGGGGATTCCTGTACTTC | CASSLWTSGGFLYF
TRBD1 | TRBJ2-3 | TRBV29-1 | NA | TGCAGCGTTGACGACAGGGGGTCAGATACGCAGTATTTT | CSVDDRGSDTQYF
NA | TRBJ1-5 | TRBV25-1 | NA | TGTGCCAGCAGTCCCGGGACCCTGCCCCGGCATCAGCCCCAGCATTTT | CASSPGTLPRHQPQHF
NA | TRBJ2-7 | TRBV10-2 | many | TGCGCCACCCGGCCCGGGGTCCACGAGCAGTACTTC | CATRPGVHEQYF
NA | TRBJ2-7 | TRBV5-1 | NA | TGCGCCAGCAGCTTGGCCACTAATAACGAGCAGTACTTC | CASSLATNNEQYF
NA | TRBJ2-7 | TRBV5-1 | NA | TGCGCCAGCACCCTAAGGGCTAGCGAAGGCGAGCAGTACTTC | CASTLRASEGEQYF
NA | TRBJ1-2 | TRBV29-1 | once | TGCAGCGTTGAAGATGCCGGGTATGGCTACACCTTC | CSVEDAGYGYTF
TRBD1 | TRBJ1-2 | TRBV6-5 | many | TGTGCCAGCAGTGGATCGACAGGGGATCGTTATGGCTACACCTTC | CASSGSTGDRYGYTF
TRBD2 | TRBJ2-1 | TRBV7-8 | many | TGTGCCAGCAGCCTCACTAGCGGGGGGGCTAAAAATGAGCAGTTCTTC | CASSLTSGGAKNEQFF
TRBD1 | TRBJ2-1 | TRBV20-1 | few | TGCAGTGCTCCGATGGACAGGGGGAATGAGCAGTTCTTC | CSAPMDRGNEQFF
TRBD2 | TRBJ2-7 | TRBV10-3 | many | TGTGCCATCAAGACTAGCGGGGGGATGTACGAGCAGTACTTC | CAIKTSGGMYEQYF
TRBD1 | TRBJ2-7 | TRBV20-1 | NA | TGCAGTGCTAGAGGGAGACCGGGACAGGTGTACGAGCAGTACTTC | CSARGRPGQVYEQYF
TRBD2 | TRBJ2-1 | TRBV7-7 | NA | TGTGCCAGCAGCTTAGTCGGGGGGGACTACAATGAGCAGTTCTTC | CASSLVGGDYNEQFF
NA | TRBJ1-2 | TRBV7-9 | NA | TGTGCCAGCAGAGGGGGGGGGGCAGCTGGCTACACCTTC | CASRGGGAAGYTF
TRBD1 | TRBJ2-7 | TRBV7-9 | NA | TGTGCCAGCAGTGAAGGACAGGGGCCGGGAGCCTACGAGCAGTACTTC | CASSEGQGPGAYEQYF
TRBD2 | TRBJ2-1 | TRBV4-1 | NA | TGTGCCAGCAGCCAAGCACAACTAGCGGGGGGCGGAAATGAGCAGTTCTTC | CASSQAQLAGGGNEQFF
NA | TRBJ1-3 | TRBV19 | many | TGTGCCAGTAGTATAGTGGGCCAATCGGGGCCTCGAAACACCATATATTTT | CASSIVGQSGPRNTIYF
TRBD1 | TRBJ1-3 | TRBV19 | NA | TGTGCCAGTAGTCTGATAGACAGGGCCGCTGGCTACACCATATATTTT | CASSLIDRAAGYTIYF
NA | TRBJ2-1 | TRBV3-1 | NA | TGTGCCAGCAGCCAAGGGTGGGGGGGCCAGGACTTCAATGAGCAGTTCTTC | CASSQGWGGQDFNEQFF
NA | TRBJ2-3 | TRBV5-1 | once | TGCGCCAGCGAAGACGGATCTAGCACAGATACGCAGTATTTT | CASEDGSSTDTQYF
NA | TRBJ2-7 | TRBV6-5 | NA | TGTGCCAGCAGAAGTAGGTTCTACGAGCAGTACTTC | CASRSRFYEQYF
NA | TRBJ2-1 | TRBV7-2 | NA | TGTGCCAGCAGCTTAGTCGTCGCGGTGAATGAGCAGTTCTTC | CASSLVVAVNEQFF
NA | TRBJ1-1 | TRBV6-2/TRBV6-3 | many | TGTGCCAGCAGTTACATGTGGGGGACTGAAGCTTTCTTT | CASSYMWGTEAFF
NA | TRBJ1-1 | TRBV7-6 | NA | TGTGCCAGCAGCCCTGAGCGGGGGGAACCCATGAACACTGAAGCTTTCTTT | CASSPERGEPMNTEAFF
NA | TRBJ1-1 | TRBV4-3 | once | TGCGCCAGCAGCCAGTCTCGGACAGATGCGAACACTGAAGCTTTCTTT | CASSQSRTDANTEAFF
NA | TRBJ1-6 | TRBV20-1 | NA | TGCAGTGCCAGGGCCGGGGGCAGCTCCTATAATTCACCCCTCCACTTT | CSARAGGSSYNSPLHF
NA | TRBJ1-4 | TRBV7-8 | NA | TGTGCCAGCAGCTTATCCCGGGGGGGTGAAAAACTGTTTTTT | CASSLSRGGEKLFF
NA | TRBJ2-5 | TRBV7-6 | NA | TGTGCCAGCAGCTTAGCGGTCGGAGGGGGCTCTGCGGCGGAGACCCAGTACTTC | CASSLAVGGGSAAETQYF
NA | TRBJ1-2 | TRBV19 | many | TGTGCCAGTAGTATCTGGCAGGGCTCCGACGGCTACACCTTC | CASSIWQGSDGYTF
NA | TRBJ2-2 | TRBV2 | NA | TGTGCCAAAAGCAGATCCGGGGCGGGCGGGGAGCTGTTTTTT | CAKSRSGAGGELFF
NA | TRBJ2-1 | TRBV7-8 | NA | TGTGCCAGCAGTAAAAGCTTTGAGCAGTTCTTC | CASSKSFEQFF
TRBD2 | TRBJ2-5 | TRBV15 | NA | TGTGCCACCAGCGCGACTAGCGGGGTTCAAGAGACCCAGTACTTC | CATSATSGVQETQYF
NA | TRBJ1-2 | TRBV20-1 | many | TGCAGTGCCCGGGGGCCAGGCTACACCTTC | CSARGPGYTF
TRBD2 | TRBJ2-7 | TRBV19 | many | TGTGCCAGTAGTATCGGGGGACTAGGGGGCTACGAGCAGTACTTC | CASSIGGLGGYEQYF
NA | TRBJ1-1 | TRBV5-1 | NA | TGCGCCAGCAGTATGGATGGAGCTGAAGCCTTCTTT | CASSMDGAEAFF
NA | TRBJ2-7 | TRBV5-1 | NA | TGCGCCAGCAGCAGCGACAGACAGTTCTACGAGCAGTACTTC | CASSSDRQFYEQYF
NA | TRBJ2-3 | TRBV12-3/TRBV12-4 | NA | TGTGCCAACGACAAGGGAGGTACGCAGTATTTT | CANDKGGTQYF
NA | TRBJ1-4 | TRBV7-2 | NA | TGTGCCAGCAGCGCCCAAGAGGGGACACCCGTGTTTTTT | CASSAQEGTPVFF
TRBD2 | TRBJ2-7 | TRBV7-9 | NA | TGTGCCAGCAGCTTAGCCTTTAGCGGGACCTACGAGCAGTACTTC | CASSLAFSGTYEQYF
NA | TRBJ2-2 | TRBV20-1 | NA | TGCAGTGCTAGTACAGGGGAGGCCGGGGAGCTGTTTTTT | CSASTGEAGELFF
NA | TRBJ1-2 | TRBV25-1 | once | TGTGCCAGCAGTGCCCTCGGAGGGCTCGGCTACACCTTC | CASSALGGLGYTF
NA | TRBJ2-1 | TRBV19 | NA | TGTGCCAGTAGTGGGGTCAGTTACAATGAGCAGTTCTTC | CASSGVSYNEQFF
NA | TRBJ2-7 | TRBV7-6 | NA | TGTGACAGCAGCTTAATGGGGAGCTACGAGCATTACTTC | CDSSLMGSYEHYF
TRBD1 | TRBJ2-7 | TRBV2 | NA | TGTGCCAGCAGTGGACAGGGGGGGTCCTACGAGCAGTACTTC | CASSGQGGSYEQYF
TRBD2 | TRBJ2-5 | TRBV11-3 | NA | TGTGCCAGCAGCTTCCCTCGGACTAGCGGGAGCCCAGAGACCCAGTACTTC | CASSFPRTSGSPETQYF